The source of this TCR beta chain is a study of blood T cell repertoires in COVID-19. Germline V lookup: CDR1 WNHNN, CDR2 SYGVQD (reference sequence). Trimming pared 2 bases from V and 2 bases from J, leaving 12 bases between. There are 15 residues in the CDR3. Here immunoSEQ multiplex PCR was the method, and the copy in TCRdb shows in-frame clones only, minus some. The data show about 200,000 clones, more than 80% seen once. The origin of this receptor is a woman older than 75 with acute or convalescent COVID-19. The chain combines TRBV10-1 with TRBJ2-5; tentative D call: TRBD2 (5 bases). Sequencing was done on a sample of peripheral blood. CDR3 in amino acids: CASSEPNGGQETQYF. DNA of the CDR3: TGCGCCAGCAGTGAGCCCAATGGCGGGCAAGAGACCCAGTACTTC.